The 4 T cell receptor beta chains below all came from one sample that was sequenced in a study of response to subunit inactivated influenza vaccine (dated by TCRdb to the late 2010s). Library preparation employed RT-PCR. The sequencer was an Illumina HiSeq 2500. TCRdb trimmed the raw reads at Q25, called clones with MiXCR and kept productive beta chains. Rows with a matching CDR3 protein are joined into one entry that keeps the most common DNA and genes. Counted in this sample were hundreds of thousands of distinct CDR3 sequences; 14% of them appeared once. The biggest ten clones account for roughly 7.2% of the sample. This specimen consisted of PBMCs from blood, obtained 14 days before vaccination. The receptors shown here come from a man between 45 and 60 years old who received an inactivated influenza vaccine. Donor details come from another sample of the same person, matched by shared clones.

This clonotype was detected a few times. The chain's CDR3 is CASSHGRGNSGANVLTF. The CDR3 DNA follows: TGCGCCAGCAGCCATGGCAGGGGGAACTCTGGGGCCAACGTCCTGACTTTC. The chain uses TRBV4-3 and TRBJ2-6, with 7 nucleotides matching TRBD1. Germline-derived CDR1 and CDR2 are LGHNA and YSLEER. Trimming took 3 bases from V and 0 from J; bases not matched to a gene: 5. This CDR3 has 17 amino acids.

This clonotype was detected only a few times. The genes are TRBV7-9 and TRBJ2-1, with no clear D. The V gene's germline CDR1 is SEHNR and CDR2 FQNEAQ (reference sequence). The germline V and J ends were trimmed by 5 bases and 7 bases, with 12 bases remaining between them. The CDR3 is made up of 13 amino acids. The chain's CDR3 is CASSRAFWNEQFF. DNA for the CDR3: TGTGCCAGCAGCCGGGCCTTCTGGAATGAGCAGTTCTTC.

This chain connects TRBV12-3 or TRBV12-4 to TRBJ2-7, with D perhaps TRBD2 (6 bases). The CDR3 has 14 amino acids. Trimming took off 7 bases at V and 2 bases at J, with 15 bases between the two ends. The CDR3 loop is CASKPSSAPYEQYF. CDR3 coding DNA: TGTGCCAGCAAACCATCTAGCGCGCCCTACGAGCAGTACTTC.

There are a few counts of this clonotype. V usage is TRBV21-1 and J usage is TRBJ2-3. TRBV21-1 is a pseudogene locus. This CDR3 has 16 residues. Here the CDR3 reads CASRLLIEGSTDTQYF. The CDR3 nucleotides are TGTGCCAGCAGGCTACTTATAGAAGGAAGCACAGATACGCAGTATTTT.